Sequencing of this T cell receptor beta chain was carried out in a study of blood T cell repertoires in COVID-19. The CDR3 spans 12 residues. Trimming stripped 0 bases from V and 5 bases from J, with 5 bases between. Per germline, CDR1 SGHRS and CDR2 YFSETQ. Per the original data handling: Nucleated cell counts were estimated from reference gene primer amplification. Clones were sequenced by immunoSEQ multiplex PCR, and TCRdb holds only the in-frame ones, with some missing. V and J calls and clone size follow that table, whereas D and trimming were derived from the DNA. The sample consists of around 81,000 clones, 84% of them appearing once.

The material sequenced was peripheral blood. The chain links TRBV5-1 to TRBJ1-1, with no clear D. The sequence was collected from a human donor in a cohort sampled during active COVID-19. As DNA, the CDR3 is TGCGCCAGCAGCTTGGACAGAACTGAAGCTTTCTTT. As protein: CASSLDRTEAFF.